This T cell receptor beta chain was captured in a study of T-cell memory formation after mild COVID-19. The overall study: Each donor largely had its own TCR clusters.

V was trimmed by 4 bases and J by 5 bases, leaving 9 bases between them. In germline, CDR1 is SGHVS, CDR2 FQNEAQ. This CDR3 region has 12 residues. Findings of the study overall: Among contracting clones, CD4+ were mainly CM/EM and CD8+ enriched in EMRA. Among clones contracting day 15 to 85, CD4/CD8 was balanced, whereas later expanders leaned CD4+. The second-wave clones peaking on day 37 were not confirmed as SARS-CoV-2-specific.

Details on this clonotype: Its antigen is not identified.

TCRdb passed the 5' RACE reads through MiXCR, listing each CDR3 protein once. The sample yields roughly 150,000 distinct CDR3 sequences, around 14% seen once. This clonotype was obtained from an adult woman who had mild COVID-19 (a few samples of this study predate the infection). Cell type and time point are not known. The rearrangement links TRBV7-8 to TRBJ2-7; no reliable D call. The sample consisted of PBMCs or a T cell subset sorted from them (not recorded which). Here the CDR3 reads CASSSPWDEQYF. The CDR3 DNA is TGTGCCAGCAGCTCTCCATGGGACGAGCAGTACTTC.